These 11 T cell receptor beta chains were sequenced from one sample in a study of shared clonotypes between healthy human individuals. Assay used: immunoSEQ multiplex PCR; TCRdb lists only in-frame clones, some missing. The sample has 1 million to 1.3 million clones; 70% to 80% are singletons. Material for sequencing was memory CD4+ T cells from PBMCs. The subset here: CD45RA-negative fraction. The receptors come from a man between 18 and 35 years old in good health. Some clones in this sample may be carry-over from other donors' samples.

The V and J genes are TRBV7-8 and TRBJ2-3, with D unresolved. The V gene lost 5 bases and the J gene lost 6 bases, with 9 bases spanning the gap. Germline V gene lookup returns CDR1 SGHVS and CDR2 FQNEAQ. The CDR3 consists of 12 residues. The CDR3 is CASSTSRDTQYF. CDR3 bases: TGTGCCAGCAGCACCTCGCGGGATACGCAGTATTTT.

This chain joins TRBV7-2 and TRBJ2-2; possible D gene TRBD2, 6 bases. Germline CDR1 reads SGHTA; CDR2 reads FQGNSA. Trimming removed 5 bases at V and 9 bases at J, with 16 bases between. There are 14 residues in the CDR3. The CDR3 region is CASSPGRGFRELFF. CDR3 coding DNA: TGTGCCAGCAGCCCGGGACGGGGGTTTAGGGAGCTGTTTTTT. The variable domain in full, completed from reference TRBV7-2 and TRBJ2-2, reads GAGVSQSPSNKVTEKGKDVELRCDPISGHTALYWYRQSLGQGLEFLIYFQGNSAPDKSGLPSDRFSAERTGGSVSTLTIQRTQQEDSAVYLCASSPGRGFRELFFGEGSRLTVL.

About this clone: Other nucleotide sequences in the sample specify the same CDR3. The J gene is TRBJ2-3, the V gene TRBV14; D is unclear. The germline V and J ends were trimmed by 2 bases and 1 base, with 4 bases remaining between them. The CDR3 has 13 residues. In germline, CDR1 is SGHDN, CDR2 FVKESK. Here the CDR3 DNA reads TGTGCCAGCAGCCAACTAGGCACAGATACGCAGTATTTT. Amino acids: CASSQLGTDTQYF.

The V and J genes are TRBV4-1 and TRBJ1-5; 9 bases are a match to TRBD1. This CDR3 has 16 residues. Germline lookup yields CDR1 MGHRA and CDR2 YSYEKL. After removal of 5 bases from V and 1 base from J, the junction contained 6 bases not matched to a gene. CDR3 nucleotides: TGCGCCAGCAGCTTGAGTGGACAGGGGAGCAATCAGCCCCAGCATTTT. Translated: CASSLSGQGSNQPQHF.

The CDR3 here is CASKTGEWTYEQYF. The CDR3, as DNA: TGTGCCAGCAAGACCGGGGAATGGACCTACGAGCAGTACTTC. The V and J genes are TRBV2 and TRBJ2-7; possibly TRBD2 for D (5 bases). The V gene's germline CDR1 is SNHLY and CDR2 FYNNEI. V lost 7 bases and J lost 2, with 15 bases in between. This CDR3 has 14 residues.

J is TRBJ1-4 and V is TRBV27; D unclear. Germline lookup yields CDR1 MNHEY and CDR2 SMNVEV (reference sequence). This CDR3 has 14 amino acids. V shed 4 bases and J shed 3 bases, with 9 bases lying between them. CDR3 in amino acids: CASSSSRSNEKLFF. Here the CDR3 DNA reads TGTGCCAGCAGTTCGTCCAGATCTAATGAAAAACTGTTTTTT.

The chain carries TRBV18 and TRBJ2-7; no clear D. In germline, CDR1 is KGHSH, CDR2 LQKENI. CDR3 size: 15 residues. V was cut by 2 bases and J by 5 bases, with 16 bases left in between. The CDR3 loop reads CASSPSIRTMHEQYF. CDR3 in DNA: TGTGCCAGCTCACCATCAATCCGTACGATGCACGAGCAGTACTTC.

CDR3 bases: TGCAGCGTTGAAGTCGTAGCGGGAGGGCCCTATGAGCAGTTCTTC. Its translation: CSVEVVAGGPYEQFF. This chain connects TRBV29-1 to TRBJ2-1; TRBD2 matches at 11 bases. Losses at the gene ends were 1 base for V and 8 bases for J; bases not matched to a gene: 7. This CDR3 spans 15 amino acids. Germline CDR1 and CDR2: SQVTM and ANQGSEA.

This chain uses TRBV30 with TRBJ1-4; the D gene is possibly TRBD1 (6 bases). Germline CDR1 and CDR2: GTSNPN and SVGIG (reference sequence). V shed 0 bases and J shed 8 bases, with 10 bases lying between them. The CDR3 is made up of 13 amino acids. Here the CDR3 reads CAWSVGGGEKLFF. The CDR3 region has the DNA TGTGCCTGGAGTGTTGGAGGGGGAGAAAAACTGTTTTTT.

This clone turned up a few times. V is TRBV9 and J is TRBJ2-7, with 7 bases lining up with TRBD1. Germline V lookup: CDR1 SGDLS, CDR2 YYNGEE. The CDR3 runs 15 residues. V lost 0 bases and J lost 1; bases outside the gene matches: 4. The CDR3: CASSVAEDRSYEQYF. The CDR3 DNA is TGTGCCAGCAGCGTAGCTGAGGACAGGTCCTACGAGCAGTACTTC.

The chain uses TRBV10-3 and TRBJ2-7; D might be TRBD1 (6 bases). V was clipped by 3 bases and J by 0 bases, with 9 bases between them. Germline assignment: CDR1 ENHRY and CDR2 SYGVKD. CDR3 length equals 14 residues. Here the CDR3 DNA reads TGTGCCATCAGTGAATTGGGGGCCTCCTACGAGCAGTACTTC. Amino acids: CAISELGASYEQYF.